One T cell receptor (beta chain) is described in this entry. The data originate from a study of OX40 agonist ivuxolimab in advanced cancers. Germline lookup yields CDR1 SGHTA and CDR2 FQGNSA. V gave up 0 bases and J gave up 9 bases; unmatched junction bases: 14. The CDR3 consists of 16 residues. Libraries were prepared by immunoSEQ multiplex PCR; TCRdb keeps only in-frame clonotypes and omits some of them. The sample shows about 86,000 clones, around 88% of them seen only once. The sequence was collected from an adult with an advanced solid tumor such as melanoma, head and neck, liver or kidney cancer. Sequencing used CD4+ or CD8+ T cells sorted from blood, obtained in a trial of the OX40 agonist ivuxolimab. The chain employs TRBV7-2 and TRBJ2-7; TRBD1 matches at 7 bases. CDR3 residues: CASSLAHRGIQGVQYF. DNA for the CDR3: TGTGCCAGCAGCTTAGCGCACAGGGGCATCCAGGGGGTGCAGTACTTC.